A selection of T cell receptor beta chains follows, all from one sample in a study of blood T cell repertoires in COVID-19. The assay was immunoSEQ multiplex PCR, and TCRdb's table has in-frame clones only and misses some. The sample consists of approximately 400,000 clones, roughly nine tenths of them appearing once. The sample comprised PBMCs or T cells enriched from blood (not recorded which). These receptors were obtained from a middle-aged woman who had been exposed to COVID-19. Each CDR3 is given with its conserved first and last residue. A D gene is named only where the DNA matches it firmly. The size of a clone is reported for some rows only, either as once, few or many, or as a class for expanded clones.

D,J,V,size,CDR3,DNA
TRBD2,TRBJ2-1,TRBV18,once,CASSSLAGITNEQFF,TGTGCCAGCTCGTCCCTAGCGGGCATAACAAATGAGCAGTTCTTC
NA,TRBJ2-7,TRBV10-3,NA,CAINRDPQGNEQYF,TGTGCCATCAACCGGGACCCCCAGGGGAACGAGCAGTACTTC
NA,TRBJ2-5,TRBV7-9,NA,CASSLLLETQYF,TGTGCCAGCAGCTTACTATTAGAGACCCAGTACTTC
TRBD2,TRBJ2-3,TRBV6-2/TRBV6-3,NA,CASSRGLARDTQYF,TGTGCCAGCAGCCGTGGACTAGCAAGAGATACGCAGTATTTT
NA,TRBJ1-5,TRBV5-6,NA,CASSLQSLPGGNQPQHF,TGTGCCAGCAGCTTGCAGAGCCTCCCCGGAGGCAATCAGCCCCAGCATTTT
TRBD2,TRBJ2-3,TRBV5-6,NA,CASSPTSGPGTDTQYF,TGTGCCAGCAGCCCTACTAGCGGGCCCGGCACAGATACGCAGTATTTT
TRBD1,TRBJ1-6,TRBV2,few,CASSKPGQGNSPLHF,TGTGCCAGCAGTAAACCGGGACAGGGGAATTCACCCCTCCACTTT
NA,TRBJ2-7,TRBV19,NA,CASTPDPAGAPGEQYF,TGTGCCAGTACTCCGGACCCCGCAGGGGCCCCGGGCGAGCAGTACTTC
TRBD1,TRBJ1-1,TRBV11-2,few,CASSSTGSDTEAFF,TGTGCCAGCAGCTCGACAGGGTCCGACACTGAAGCTTTCTTT
TRBD1,TRBJ1-4,TRBV6-5,NA,CASRPGTGRNEKLFF,TGTGCCAGCAGGCCCGGGACAGGGCGAAATGAAAAACTGTTTTTT
NA,TRBJ2-7,TRBV19,NA,CASSPRDTSYEQYF,TGTGCCAGTAGTCCCCGGGACACCTCCTACGAGCAGTACTTC
NA,TRBJ1-3,TRBV5-5,few,CASSLTGISGNTIYF,TGTGCCAGCAGCCTTACAGGGATTTCGGGAAACACCATATATTTT
TRBD1,TRBJ1-2,TRBV2,NA,CASRAQGLGNYGYTF,TGTGCCAGCAGGGCACAGGGGTTGGGGAACTATGGCTACACCTTC
TRBD2,TRBJ2-1,TRBV24-1,NA,CATISLAGGGNEQFF,TGTGCCACCATCTCGCTAGCGGGGGGGGGCAATGAGCAGTTCTTC
TRBD1,TRBJ1-2,TRBV5-4,NA,CASSLGDRGHSKNGYTF,TGTGCCAGCAGCTTGGGCGACAGGGGGCATAGTAAAAATGGCTACACCTTC
NA,TRBJ1-3,TRBV19,NA,CASSFGSSGNTIYF,TGTGCCAGTTCGTTTGGTAGTTCTGGAAACACCATATATTTT
TRBD1,TRBJ2-2,TRBV4-1,NA,CASSQPLDRGGTGELFF,TGCGCCAGCAGCCAACCTTTGGACAGGGGGGGCACCGGGGAGCTGTTTTTT
TRBD1,TRBJ2-7,TRBV2,NA,CASRPGQGGYEQYF,TGTGCCAGCAGACCGGGACAGGGGGGATACGAGCAGTACTTC
TRBD1,TRBJ1-2,TRBV28,NA,CASSLRGYGYTF,TGTGCCAGCAGTCTCAGGGGGTATGGCTACACCTTC
NA,TRBJ2-3,TRBV27,NA,CASSSGLITDTQYF,TGTGCCAGCAGTTCCGGACTGATCACAGATACGCAGTATTTT
TRBD1,TRBJ1-1,TRBV7-2,NA,CASRPLGTGGSEAFF,TGTGCCAGCCGCCCCCTTGGGACAGGGGGCTCTGAAGCTTTCTTT
TRBD2,TRBJ2-1,TRBV13,NA,CASRDQRGKNEQFF,TGTGCCAGCAGGGACCAGCGGGGAAAGAATGAGCAGTTCTTC
TRBD2,TRBJ2-5,TRBV3-1/TRBV3-2,once,CASSQEGAGGPMETQYF,TGTGCCAGCAGCCAAGAGGGAGCGGGGGGGCCGATGGAGACCCAGTACTTC
NA,TRBJ1-4,TRBV27,once,CASSFYRSANEKLFF,TGTGCCAGCAGTTTTTATCGGTCTGCTAATGAAAAACTGTTTTTT
TRBD1,TRBJ1-5,TRBV2,NA,CASSWGQGIGNQPQHF,TGTGCCAGCAGTTGGGGACAGGGCATAGGCAATCAGCCCCAGCATTTT
NA,TRBJ2-2,TRBV27,NA,CASSPRLVPGELFF,TGTGCCAGCAGTCCCCGACTAGTACCGGGGGAGCTGTTTTTT
NA,TRBJ1-1,TRBV5-6,NA,CASSLMGTLNTEAFF,TGTGCCAGCAGCCTTATGGGGACACTGAACACTGAAGCTTTCTTT
NA,TRBJ1-1,TRBV9,NA,CASVPAGGKAFF,TGTGCCAGCGTTCCGGCCGGGGGGAAAGCTTTCTTT
NA,TRBJ1-2,TRBV19,NA,CASRFGGNYGYTF,TGTGCCAGTAGGTTCGGGGGGAACTATGGCTACACCTTC
NA,TRBJ1-3,TRBV27,NA,CASSSAGSGNTIYF,TGTGCCAGCAGTTCCGCCGGCTCTGGAAACACCATATATTTT
NA,TRBJ2-5,TRBV12-2,NA,CASRLARTHPGQETQYF,TGTGCAAGTCGCTTAGCGCGGACCCACCCGGGGCAAGAGACCCAGTACTTC
NA,TRBJ1-5,TRBV19,NA,CASSIEHSGVSNQPQHF,TGTGCCAGTAGTATAGAACACTCCGGGGTTAGCAATCAGCCCCAGCATTTT
TRBD1,TRBJ1-1,TRBV27,NA,CASSLSFRQGAKAFF,TGTGCCAGCAGTTTATCCTTCAGACAGGGGGCGAAAGCTTTCTTT
NA,TRBJ2-7,TRBV5-1,NA,CASSLVPGQGYEQYF,TGCGCCAGCAGCTTAGTTCCCGGGCAGGGCTACGAGCAGTACTTC
NA,TRBJ2-5,TRBV11-3,NA,CASSSTEETQYF,TGTGCCAGCAGCTCGACAGAAGAGACCCAGTACTTC
NA,TRBJ1-6,TRBV6-5,once,CASSYRRGGDSPLHF,TGTGCCAGCAGTTACCGAAGGGGAGGGGATTCACCCCTCCACTTT
TRBD1,TRBJ2-3,TRBV5-5,NA,CASIPGTASTDTQYF,TGTGCCAGCATCCCCGGGACAGCTAGCACAGATACGCAGTATTTT
TRBD1,TRBJ2-6,TRBV19,NA,CASRMPDRVPSGANVLTF,TGTGCCAGTAGGATGCCGGACAGGGTCCCCTCTGGGGCCAACGTCCTGACTTTC
TRBD1,TRBJ1-6,TRBV2,NA,CASIRDRGTLGNSPLHF,TGTGCCAGCATCCGGGACAGGGGCACCCTCGGCAATTCACCCCTCCACTTT
TRBD1,TRBJ2-7,TRBV6-6,once,CASRREDRSTYEQYF,TGTGCCAGCAGGCGCGAGGACAGGTCCACCTACGAGCAGTACTTC
TRBD1,TRBJ1-6,TRBV7-6,NA,CASSSSVGTGYSPLHF,TGTGCCAGCAGCTCTTCCGTTGGGACAGGGTATTCACCCCTCCACTTT
NA,TRBJ1-6,TRBV19,NA,CASSGDFDNSPLHF,TGTGCCAGTAGCGGGGACTTTGATAATTCACCCCTCCACTTT
NA,TRBJ1-3,TRBV7-9,NA,CASSLGAGVGNTIYF,TGTGCCAGCAGCCTCGGTGCGGGGGTCGGAAACACCATATATTTT
NA,TRBJ1-1,TRBV18,once,CASSPLVGRENTEAFF,TGTGCCAGCTCTCCTCTCGTGGGCCGGGAAAACACTGAAGCTTTCTTT